This TCR beta chain was sequenced for a study of low-dose radiotherapy and immunotherapy resistance in tumors. Trimming removed 2 bases at V and 8 bases at J, with 10 bases between. This CDR3 has 12 residues. Germline lookup yields CDR1 SGHNT and CDR2 YYREEE (reference sequence). Primers targeting TRAV and TRBV primed first-strand cDNA, covering alpha and beta chains. For amplifying TCRs, the PCR ran for about 19 cycles with Phusion, which was used together with a constant-region primer and the adapter on the V primers. TCRdb re-derived calls from the reads in MiXCR, one entry per CDR3 protein. This table has around 10,000 distinct CDR3 sequences, about 70% appearing once.

The chain couples TRBV5-4 to TRBJ1-2; D possibly corresponds to TRBD1 (5 bases). The receptor's source is a human donor with advanced metastatic prostate, ovarian, gallbladder or colorectal cancer (not recorded which). This table probably holds off-target reads from a library built for another chain. CDR3 in amino acids: CASSFDSMGYTF. Here the CDR3 DNA reads TGTGCCAGCAGCTTCGACAGTATGGGCTACACCTTC.